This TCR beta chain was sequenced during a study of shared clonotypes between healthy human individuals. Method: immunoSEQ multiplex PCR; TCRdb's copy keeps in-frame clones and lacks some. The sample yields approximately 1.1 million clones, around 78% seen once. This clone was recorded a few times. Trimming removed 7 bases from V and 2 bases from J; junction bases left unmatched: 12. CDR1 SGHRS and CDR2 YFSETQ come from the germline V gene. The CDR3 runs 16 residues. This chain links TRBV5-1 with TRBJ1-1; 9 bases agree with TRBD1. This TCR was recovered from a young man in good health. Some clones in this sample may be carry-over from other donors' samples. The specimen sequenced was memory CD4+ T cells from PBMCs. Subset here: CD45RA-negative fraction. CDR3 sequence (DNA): TGCGCCAGCGGCGGGGGACAGGGAAATTCAAACACTGAAGCTTTCTTT. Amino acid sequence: CASGGGQGNSNTEAFF.